These 20 T cell receptor beta chains share one sample of origin, sequenced in a study of T cell responses to AZD1222 COVID-19 vaccine (dated by TCRdb to about 2021). Library method: the immunoSEQ multiplex PCR assay. This immuneACCESS table, as held by TCRdb, lists in-frame sequences with V and J called but not all clones. Of the missing ones, under half trace to an unresolved V gene in checked studies; the others have no known cause. This sample has 60,000 to 75,000 clones in its table, and over 65% of those were observed once. The top ten constitute 3% to 4% of the sample. Taken with the paper, the label for time point translates to: about 28 days (+/-7) after the second vaccine dose. The sequencing here drew on peripheral blood, taken 28 days after the second AZD1222 dose. These receptors were obtained from an adult who received the AZD1222 COVID-19 vaccine.

The chain is built from TRBV10-3 and TRBJ1-2; 7 bases align to TRBD1. Unmatched junction bases numbered 1, after V lost 2 bases and J lost 1 base. The length of the CDR3 is 14 residues. CDR1 is ENHRY, CDR2 SYGVKD, per germline. CDR3 DNA sequence: TGTGCCATCAGTGAGACAGGGGTTAACTATGGCTACACCTTC. Encoded protein: CAISETGVNYGYTF.

V is TRBV11-1 and J is TRBJ1-5; no definite D call. V dropped 3 bases and J dropped 3 bases, with 9 bases sitting between them. Germline V gene lookup returns CDR1 SGHAT and CDR2 FQDESV (reference sequence). This CDR3 has 14 amino acids. CDR3 coding DNA: TGTGCCAGCAGCTTGGACGGGAACAATCAGCCCCAGCATTTT. Translating gives CASSLDGNNQPQHF.

The V and J genes are TRBV24-1 and TRBJ2-2; D unclear. This CDR3 is built from 16 residues. Trimming removed 3 bases at V and 0 bases at J, with 10 bases between. Germline CDR1 KGHDR, CDR2 SFDVKD. The chain's CDR3 is CATSDSGLANTGELFF. The CDR3 DNA is TGTGCCACCAGTGATAGTGGTCTCGCGAACACCGGGGAGCTGTTTTTT.

V gene TRBV9 combines with J gene TRBJ2-3, with a possible D match to TRBD1 (5 bases). The ends were cut back, 0 bases at V and 3 bases at J, with 11 bases in the middle. This CDR3 comprises 15 residues. CDR1 is SGDLS and CDR2 is YYNGEE in the germline V gene. CDR3 sequence (DNA): TGTGCCAGCAGCGTAGTAGGGGCTCTGACAGATACGCAGTATTTT. This translates into CASSVVGALTDTQYF.

The V and J genes are TRBV2 and TRBJ1-2; no clear D gene. The CDR3 length is 15 residues. Germline V lookup: CDR1 SNHLY, CDR2 FYNNEI. Trimming left V 8 bases short and J 4 bases short, with 20 bases between. CDR3 DNA: TGTGCCAGCGGAATGCAGAGACATGCGACCTATGGCTACACCTTC. Translating it yields CASGMQRHATYGYTF.

This chain connects TRBV7-3 to TRBJ2-2; D possibly matches TRBD1 or TRBD2 (5 bases each). The CDR3 runs 15 residues. Germline V gives CDR1 SGHTA, CDR2 FQGTGA. Trimming took off 2 bases at V and 2 bases at J, with 9 bases between the two ends. The CDR3: CASSLGGGNTGELFF. CDR3 nucleotide sequence: TGTGCCAGCAGCTTAGGTGGGGGAAACACCGGGGAGCTGTTTTTT.

The chain links TRBV7-6 to TRBJ2-1, with 10 bases that match TRBD2. The CDR3 contains 15 residues. Germline CDR1 and CDR2: SGHVS and FNYEAQ. The junction had 4 bases not matched to a gene; V was cut back by 4 bases and J by 4 bases. CDR3 sequence: CASSSLAGGYNEQFF. CDR3 nucleotides: TGTGCCAGCAGCTCCTTAGCGGGGGGATACAATGAGCAGTTCTTC.

V is TRBV6-2 or TRBV6-3 and J is TRBJ1-5, with TRBD1 as a possible D gene (5 bases). The CDR3 runs to 15 residues. The V gene lost 2 bases and the J gene lost 3 bases, with 11 bases spanning the gap. CDR1 is MNHEY, CDR2 SVGEGT, per germline. In nucleotides, the CDR3 is TGTGCCAGCAGTTACCGCACAGGTTCCAATCAGCCCCAGCATTTT. It yields the protein CASSYRTGSNQPQHF.

This sequence joins TRBV10-1 and TRBJ2-6; D uncertain. V lost 5 bases to trimming and J lost 2 bases, with 4 bases between them. Germline assignment: CDR1 WNHNN and CDR2 SYGVQD (reference sequence). The CDR3 extends over 13 amino acids. The CDR3 sequence: CASSKAGANVLTF. CDR3 nucleotides: TGCGCCAGCAGTAAAGCTGGGGCCAACGTCCTGACTTTC.

There are a few counts of this clone. The chain joins TRBV6-5 to TRBJ1-2; D uncertain. The CDR3 totals 13 residues. Germline V CDR1 and CDR2: MNHEY, SVGAGI. The V and J ends lost 2 bases and 8 bases respectively, with 12 bases between them. The CDR3 sequence is CASSYPDKPGYTF. As DNA, the CDR3 is TGTGCCAGCAGTTACCCTGACAAACCGGGCTACACCTTC.

The gene calls are TRBV10-2 and TRBJ2-3, with TRBD2 identical over 11 bases. The V and J ends lost 7 bases and 5 bases, in that order; junction bases with no gene match: 11. The CDR3 covers 16 residues. CDR1 WSHSY and CDR2 SAAADI come from the germline V gene. The CDR3 coding sequence is TGCGCCAGCACCGACGAGCTAGCGGGGGGTGGAGATACGCAGTATTTT. Translated, it gives CASTDELAGGGDTQYF.

This sequence joins TRBV27 and TRBJ1-3; TRBD1 might be the D (6 bases). The germline CDR1 and CDR2 sequences are MNHEY and SMNVEV (reference sequence). V was cut by 8 bases and J by 3 bases, with 11 bases left in between. The CDR3 loop spans 13 amino acids. As DNA, the CDR3 is TGTGCCAGCGGACAGTTGCTTGGAAACACCATATATTTT. It encodes CASGQLLGNTIYF.

The V and J genes are TRBV7-9 and TRBJ1-1, with 8 bases identical to TRBD1. V lost 4 bases and J lost 4; bases outside the gene matches: 5. Per the germline V gene, CDR1 is SEHNR and CDR2 is FQNEAQ (reference sequence). The CDR3 has 14 amino acids. CDR3 coding DNA: TGTGCCAGCAGCTCGACAGGGGTGGCCACTGAAGCTTTCTTT. Its translation: CASSSTGVATEAFF. The full variable domain, completed using reference TRBV7-9 and TRBJ1-1, is DTGVSQNPRHKITKRGQNVTFRCDPISEHNRLYWYRQTLGQGPEFLTYFQNEAQLEKSRLLSDRFSAERPKGSFSTLEIQRTEQGDSAMYLCASSSTGVATEAFFGQGTRLTVV.

This clone turned up a few times. The chain combines TRBV7-2 with TRBJ2-7; 8 bases match TRBD2. Germline V gives CDR1 SGHTA, CDR2 FQGNSA. The junction had 5 bases not matched to a gene; V was cut back by 2 bases and J by 2 bases. The length of the CDR3 is 15 residues. The CDR3 sequence is CASSLTAGGPYEQYF. The CDR3, as DNA: TGTGCCAGCAGCTTAACCGCGGGGGGTCCCTACGAGCAGTACTTC.

The V gene is TRBV9, the J gene TRBJ2-5, with D possibly being TRBD1 or TRBD2 (6 bases each). The V gene lost 0 bases and the J gene lost 5 bases, with 14 bases spanning the gap. The CDR3 covers 15 residues. Germline CDR1 reads SGDLS; CDR2 reads YYNGEE. This CDR3 reads CASSVGSGARETQYF. The CDR3 DNA reads TGTGCCAGCAGCGTAGGCTCGGGGGCGAGGGAGACCCAGTACTTC.

The chain employs TRBV25-1 and TRBJ2-7, with D possibly matching TRBD1 (5 bases). Germline V gene lookup returns CDR1 MGHDK and CDR2 SYGVNS. The CDR3 runs 14 residues. Trimming stripped 0 bases from V and 3 bases from J, with 9 bases between. This CDR3 is CASSEYGRDYEQYF. CDR3 bases: TGTGCCAGCAGTGAATACGGCAGGGACTACGAGCAGTACTTC.

The chain joins TRBV6-5 to TRBJ2-7; D perhaps matches TRBD1 (6 bases). Trimming pared 6 bases from V and 6 bases from J, leaving 18 bases between. Germline-derived CDR1 and CDR2 are MNHEY and SVGAGI. The CDR3 contains 14 residues. CDR3 sequence: CASRPTGPKGEQYF. CDR3 DNA sequence: TGTGCCAGCAGGCCTACAGGGCCGAAAGGCGAGCAGTACTTC.

The genes are TRBV10-2 and TRBJ2-2; 10 bases map to TRBD2. Trimming took 6 bases from V and 4 from J; bases not matched to a gene: 5. The CDR3 runs to 15 residues. CDR1 is WSHSY, CDR2 SAAADI, per germline. The CDR3 coding sequence is TGCGCCAGCAGACCGAGCGGGGGGGGCACCGGGGAGCTGTTTTTT. Protein product: CASRPSGGGTGELFF.

J is TRBJ1-5 and V is TRBV28, with no clear D. Germline V gives CDR1 MDHEN, CDR2 SYDVKM. V was pared by 0 bases and J by 2 bases, with 5 bases between. This CDR3 contains 14 residues. CDR3 region: CASSLWSGNQPQHF. The CDR3, as DNA: TGTGCCAGCAGTTTATGGTCTGGCAATCAGCCCCAGCATTTT.

V is TRBV6-5 and J is TRBJ2-5; D might be TRBD1 (6 bases). Germline loops: CDR1 MNHEY, CDR2 SVGAGI. CDR3 length: 15 amino acids. V lost 6 bases and J lost 1, with 15 bases in between. CDR3 nucleotides: TGTGCCAGCAGCCGGGCCTGGGACATCCAAGAGACCCAGTACTTC. Amino acids: CASSRAWDIQETQYF.